These T cell receptor beta chains were read from a single sample in a study of T-cell reconstitution after alpha-beta-depleted transplantation in children. TCRdb used MiXCR to reprocess the PCR reads, holding one entry per CDR3 protein. The sample lists hundreds of thousands of distinct CDR3 sequences; 10% were seen once. The sequencing here drew on PBMCs, taken before TCRalphabeta/CD19-depleted stem cell transplant. The receptors here all came from a boy under two years old with acute myeloid leukemia, due to receive a stem cell transplant. Each CDR3 is given with its conserved first and last residue. D genes are given only for firm matches. Some rows mark clone size as missing; the rest say once, few, many or name a class of expanded clone.

size,V,J,D,DNA,CDR3
few,TRBV24-1,TRBJ2-3,TRBD1,TGTGCCACCAGCCAGGGGGCGATGGATACGCAGTATTTT,CATSQGAMDTQYF
many,TRBV29-1,TRBJ2-5,-,TGCAGCGTTGAAGATTGGGCAGCAGAGACCCAGTACTTC,CSVEDWAAETQYF
many,TRBV20-1,TRBJ2-4,-,TGCAGTGCTAGAGAAGGCGCAGGGAACTATAGAAAAAACATTCAGTACTTC,CSAREGAGNYRKNIQYF
-,TRBV4-2,TRBJ1-2,-,TGTGCCAGCAGCCAAAGAGGGGGTGTTGGCTACACCTTC,CASSQRGGVGYTF
many,TRBV29-1,TRBJ1-2,TRBD1,TGCAGCGGGTCGACAGGGAACTATGGCTACACCTTC,CSGSTGNYGYTF
-,TRBV11-2,TRBJ2-1,TRBD2,TGTGCCAGCAGCGAGCTAGCGGGGGCCGGTGAGCAGTTCTTC,CASSELAGAGEQFF
many,TRBV12-3/TRBV12-4,TRBJ1-2,-,TGTGCCAGCAGTTTTGGCCTTTTCTATGGCTACACCTTC,CASSFGLFYGYTF
-,TRBV28,TRBJ1-2,-,TGTGCCAGCAGTTTGTCACCCCTCTATGGCTACACCTTC,CASSLSPLYGYTF
many,TRBV28,TRBJ2-1,TRBD2,TGTTCCAGCAGGGCCGGGACTAGTGACATCTCCTACAATGAGCAGTTCTTC,CSSRAGTSDISYNEQFF
many,TRBV5-1,TRBJ2-7,TRBD1,TGCGCCAGCAGCGAAACCGACAGGGGGCGATCCTACGAGCAGTACTTC,CASSETDRGRSYEQYF
few,TRBV7-9,TRBJ2-7,-,TGTGCCAGCACCGTAGGTCCAGGCCCCTCCTACGAGCAGTACTTC,CASTVGPGPSYEQYF
many,TRBV29-1,TRBJ2-7,TRBD1,TGCAGCGTGGTCCCAACCGGGACAGGGGGCTACGAGCAGTACTTC,CSVVPTGTGGYEQYF
many,TRBV7-2,TRBJ2-3,-,TGTGCCAGCAGCTTAGTGGCTAGCCTGGGGTCAGATACGCAGTATTTT,CASSLVASLGSDTQYF
many,TRBV7-2,TRBJ2-5,TRBD2,TGTGCCAGCAGCTTGCTAGCGGGAGTCCCAGAGACCCAGTACTTC,CASSLLAGVPETQYF
-,TRBV5-4,TRBJ2-4,-,TGTGCCAGCAGCTTGGTGGTTGCCAAAAACATTCAGTACTTC,CASSLVVAKNIQYF
-,TRBV6-2/TRBV6-3,TRBJ2-2,-,TGTGCCAGCAGTTACTCGCGCCACTCGAACACCGGGGAGCTGTTTTTT,CASSYSRHSNTGELFF
-,TRBV6-1,TRBJ2-5,-,TGTGCCAGCAGTGACGGGTTAGCCCGGTACTTC,CASSDGLARYF
many,TRBV12-3/TRBV12-4,TRBJ1-1,-,TGTGCCAGCAGCCTAACCCGGGACACTGAAGCTTTCTTT,CASSLTRDTEAFF
few,TRBV7-3,TRBJ2-1,-,TGTGCCAGCAGCGCCCCTGGGGAGTATAATGAGCAGTTCTTC,CASSAPGEYNEQFF
many,TRBV28,TRBJ2-5,-,TGTGCCAGCAGTTTATTAGTCGACAGCCTCGAAGAGACCCAGTACTTC,CASSLLVDSLEETQYF
-,TRBV7-9,TRBJ2-3,TRBD1,TGTGCCAGCAGCCACCTGGACAGGGTCCTTTCCGATACGCAGTATTTT,CASSHLDRVLSDTQYF
-,TRBV18,TRBJ1-3,TRBD1,TGTGCCAGCTCACCACGGGGACAGGGGCAGAGCTCTGGAAACACCATATATTTT,CASSPRGQGQSSGNTIYF
many,TRBV12-3/TRBV12-4,TRBJ2-7,TRBD1,TGTGCCAGCAGCCCCTGGCAGGGGGCGGGCGAGCAGTACTTC,CASSPWQGAGEQYF
many,TRBV5-5,TRBJ2-1,TRBD1,TGTGCCAGCAGCCCAGGACAGGGGGCCTCCTACAATGAGCAGTTCTTC,CASSPGQGASYNEQFF
-,TRBV29-1,TRBJ2-6,-,TGCAGCGTAGAAACCTCTGGGGCCAACGTCCTGACTTTC,CSVETSGANVLTF
-,TRBV28,TRBJ1-6,TRBD1,TGTGCCAGCAGTTCATCCACCGGGACAGGGATCCACTTT,CASSSSTGTGIHF
-,TRBV24-1,TRBJ2-7,TRBD1,TGTGCCACCAGTGCCCCAGGGGACAGGGCCCACGAGCAGTACTTC,CATSAPGDRAHEQYF
many,TRBV20-1,TRBJ2-5,-,TGCAGTGCTAGAGACCCGCTTGTCCAAGAGACCCAGTACTTC,CSARDPLVQETQYF
many,TRBV28,TRBJ2-2,TRBD1,TGTGCCAGCAGACTCCGGACAGGTGACGGGGAGCTGTTTTTT,CASRLRTGDGELFF
many,TRBV7-9,TRBJ2-1,-,TGTGCCAGCAGCGCCTCAGGGGGGGATGAGCAGTTCTTC,CASSASGGDEQFF
many,TRBV25-1,TRBJ2-5,-,TGTGCCAGCACCCCCCCCGACAGACAAGAGACCCAGTACTTC,CASTPPDRQETQYF
many,TRBV29-1,TRBJ2-7,-,TGCAGCGTTGTAGGTTACGAGCAGTACTTC,CSVVGYEQYF
-,TRBV28,TRBJ2-5,-,TGTGCCAGCAGTTTCCACTGGGACTCTCTCCAAGAGACCCAGTACTTC,CASSFHWDSLQETQYF
many,TRBV4-2,TRBJ2-2,TRBD1,TGTGCCAGCAGCCACAAATCCGGGACAGCGAACACCGGGGAGCTGTTTTTT,CASSHKSGTANTGELFF
few,TRBV5-4,TRBJ2-7,TRBD1,TGTGCCAGCAGCTGGGACAGGGGGCCCTACGAGCAGTACTTC,CASSWDRGPYEQYF
many,TRBV28,TRBJ2-5,TRBD1,TGTGCCAGCAAGTGGGACAGGGTAGAGGAGACCCAGTACTTC,CASKWDRVEETQYF
many,TRBV5-4,TRBJ2-6,TRBD1,TGTGCCAGCAGGGCGGGACAGGGAAGCACTGGGGCCAACGTCCTGACTTTC,CASRAGQGSTGANVLTF
many,TRBV28,TRBJ1-4,-,TGTGCCAGCAGTTCATGGGGGCGGGGACCCAATGAAAAACTGTTTTTT,CASSSWGRGPNEKLFF
many,TRBV4-2,TRBJ2-3,TRBD2,TGTGCCAGCAGCCAGCGCGGGACTAGCGGCACAGATACGCAGTATTTT,CASSQRGTSGTDTQYF
few,TRBV6-1,TRBJ1-1,-,TGTGCCAGCAGAGCCGGACAGAGCACTGAAGCTTTCTTT,CASRAGQSTEAFF
many,TRBV29-1,TRBJ2-7,-,TGCAGCGTTGAAGATGTACAGGGCCGTCCCTACGAGCAGTACTTC,CSVEDVQGRPYEQYF
many,TRBV29-1,TRBJ1-1,-,TGCAGCGTTCAACAGTACACTGAAGCTTTCTTT,CSVQQYTEAFF
many,TRBV5-5,TRBJ2-7,-,TGTGCCAGCAGCCATGAAAGACAGGTTGGCGAGCAGTACTTC,CASSHERQVGEQYF
-,TRBV6-2/TRBV6-3,TRBJ2-1,-,TGTGCCAGCAGTTACTCGAGCAGGGGAAATGAGCAGTTCTTC,CASSYSSRGNEQFF
many,TRBV28,TRBJ1-1,-,TGTGCCAGCAGCGAGTTAGAATCGAACACTGAAGCTTTCTTT,CASSELESNTEAFF
many,TRBV15,TRBJ2-5,-,TGTGCCACCACCCGCCAGGTCAGCCAAGAGACCCAGTACTTC,CATTRQVSQETQYF
many,TRBV12-3/TRBV12-4,TRBJ2-5,-,TGTGCCAGCAGTTTTAGTATTGTGGGGGCGATTCAAGAGACCCAGTACTTC,CASSFSIVGAIQETQYF
many,TRBV5-1,TRBJ2-1,TRBD2,TGCGCCAGTGCGAACCAGGGGGTAGCGGGGGCGTTGGAACAGTTCTTC,CASANQGVAGALEQFF
many,TRBV5-1,TRBJ2-5,TRBD2,TGCGCCAGCCGAAGACTAGCGGGAAGCTCGTACCAAGAGACCCAGTACTTC,CASRRLAGSSYQETQYF
-,TRBV3-1,TRBJ1-3,TRBD1,TGTGCCTTCTGTTTTGAGGCAGGGGGCATGAGCTCTGGAAACACCATATATTTT,CAFCFEAGGMSSGNTIYF
many,TRBV7-8,TRBJ2-1,-,TGTGCCAGCAGCGAGGGCGAGGGGGTTGAGCAGTTCTTC,CASSEGEGVEQFF
many,TRBV6-1,TRBJ2-2,TRBD1,TGTGCCAGCAGGCGACAGGGGATTACCGGGGAGCTGTTTTTT,CASRRQGITGELFF
many,TRBV7-9,TRBJ2-2,-,TGTGCCAGCAGCTTAGCTGACGGGACCGGGGAGCTGTTTTTT,CASSLADGTGELFF
few,TRBV12-3/TRBV12-4,TRBJ2-6,TRBD1,TGTGCCAGCAGTTTAAGACAGGGAACCCACTCTGGGGCCAACGTCCTGACTTTC,CASSLRQGTHSGANVLTF
many,TRBV27,TRBJ1-1,-,TGTGCCAGCAGTTTCGGGGGGGGGAACACTGAAGCTTTCTTT,CASSFGGGNTEAFF
many,TRBV3-1,TRBJ2-7,-,TGTGCCAGCAGCCACTCGCGAGAGCAGTACTTC,CASSHSREQYF
many,TRBV20-1,TRBJ2-3,-,TGCAGTGCTAGAGCTATCAAGCGCCTAAGCACAGATACGCAGTATTTT,CSARAIKRLSTDTQYF
few,TRBV29-1,TRBJ2-3,-,TGCAGCGTTGATTGGCCGGGCACAGATACGCAGTATTTT,CSVDWPGTDTQYF
few,TRBV20-1,TRBJ2-7,TRBD2,TGCAGTGCTAGAGGGGGAGGGCTCTATGACGAGCAGTACTTC,CSARGGGLYDEQYF